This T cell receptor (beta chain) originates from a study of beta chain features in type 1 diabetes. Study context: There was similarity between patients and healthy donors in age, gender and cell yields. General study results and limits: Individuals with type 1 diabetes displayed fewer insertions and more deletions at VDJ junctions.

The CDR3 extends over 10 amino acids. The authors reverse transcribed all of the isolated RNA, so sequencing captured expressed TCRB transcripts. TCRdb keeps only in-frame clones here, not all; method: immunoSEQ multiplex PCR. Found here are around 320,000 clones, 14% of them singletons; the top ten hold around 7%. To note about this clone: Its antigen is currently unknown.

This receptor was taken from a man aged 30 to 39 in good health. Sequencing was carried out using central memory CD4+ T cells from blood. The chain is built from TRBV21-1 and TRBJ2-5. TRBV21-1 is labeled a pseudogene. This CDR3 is CASSKETQYF. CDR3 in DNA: TGTGCCAGCAGCAAAGAGACCCAGTACTTC.